This TCR beta chain was documented in a study of T cells expressing NK-cell markers. General study findings and limits: A range of roughly 1.0-8% of CD8+ T cells consisted of dominant NKG2C+ clonotypes in a handful of donors. The study did not resolve the HCMV specificity of expanded NKG2C+ T cell clones.

It was by 5'RACE template switching with UMIs that TCR beta cDNA was made. TCRdb re-called the 5' RACE reads and shows each CDR3 protein once, DNA omitted. This table holds 500,000 to 700,000 distinct CDR3 sequences. Note on this clonotype: What it binds is not known.

This CDR3 is built from 14 residues. CDR1 and CDR2 from the germline V gene are LGHDT and YNNKEL (reference sequence). This chain uses TRBV3-1 with TRBJ2-7; absent DNA, TCRdb's TRBD2 call cannot be checked. Sequencing was performed on blood T cells: a sorted CD56 or NKG2C T cell subset, CD4+ or CD8+ T cells, or bulk PBMC T cells (not recorded which). The source of this sequence is a young man in good health. CDR3 amino acids: CASSLSGRWGEQYF.